The present TCR beta chain was sequenced within a study of blood T cell repertoires in COVID-19. The wider study: The United States, Italy and Spain provided the acute and convalescent COVID-19 samples.

The V end was cut by 0 bases, the J end by 6 bases, with 13 bases between. Germline assignment: CDR1 SGHRS and CDR2 YFSETQ. The CDR3 runs 14 residues. Libraries were prepared by immunoSEQ multiplex PCR; TCRdb keeps only in-frame clonotypes and omits some of them. The data contain some 260,000 clones, less than 85% of them seen just once; the ten biggest clones take up approximately 5%. This clonotype was sampled from a woman older than 75 with active or convalescent COVID-19. This rearrangement joins TRBV5-1 to TRBJ2-7, with D perhaps matching TRBD1 (6 bases). Sequenced sample: peripheral blood. The CDR3: CASSLANRDGEQYF. The CDR3 DNA reads as TGCGCCAGCAGCTTGGCTAACAGGGACGGCGAGCAGTACTTC.